This TCR beta chain is from a study of cytomegalovirus exposure and HLA in healthy donors. The CDR3 is made up of 14 amino acids. Trimming removed 4 bases from V and 2 bases from J; junction bases left unmatched: 1. CDR1 is KGHSH, CDR2 LQKENI, per germline. It was with 60 Vbeta and 13 Jbeta primers that the PCR ran. TCRdb's copy holds only in-frame clones and misses some; the assay was immunoSEQ multiplex PCR. The sample includes tens of thousands of clones. This TCR was sampled from a woman between 55 and 75 years old in good health and CMV-seropositive. The chain carries TRBV18 and TRBJ2-3; 9 bases align to TRBD2. Input material: PBMCs. The CDR3 region is CASSLAGATDTQYF. CDR3 in DNA: TGTGCCAGCTCACTAGCGGGGGCCACAGATACGCAGTATTTT. Combining the CDR3 with reference TRBV18 and TRBJ2-3 gives the whole variable domain NAGVMQNPRHLVRRRGQEARLRCSPMKGHSHVYWYRQLPEEGLKFMVYLQKENIIDESGMPKERFSAEFPKEGPSILRIQQVVRGDSAAYFCASSLAGATDTQYFGPGTRLTVL.